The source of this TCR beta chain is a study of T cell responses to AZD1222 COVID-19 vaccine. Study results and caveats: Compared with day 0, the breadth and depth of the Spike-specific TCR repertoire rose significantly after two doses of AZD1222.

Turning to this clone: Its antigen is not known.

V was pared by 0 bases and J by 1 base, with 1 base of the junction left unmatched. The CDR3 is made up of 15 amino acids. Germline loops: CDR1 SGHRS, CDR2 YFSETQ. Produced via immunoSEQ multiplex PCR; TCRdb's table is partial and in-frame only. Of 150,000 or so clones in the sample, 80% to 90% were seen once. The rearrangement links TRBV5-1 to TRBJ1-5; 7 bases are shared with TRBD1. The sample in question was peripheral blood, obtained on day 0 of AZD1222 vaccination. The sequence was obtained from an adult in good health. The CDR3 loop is CASSLDRGSNQPQHF. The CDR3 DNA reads TGCGCCAGCAGCTTGGACAGGGGCAGCAATCAGCCCCAGCATTTT. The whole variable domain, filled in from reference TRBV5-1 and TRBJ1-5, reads KAGVTQTPRYLIKTRGQQVTLSCSPISGHRSVSWYQQTPGQGLQFLFEYFSETQRNKGNFPGRFSGRQFSNSRSEMNVSTLELGDSALYLCASSLDRGSNQPQHFGDGTRLSIL.